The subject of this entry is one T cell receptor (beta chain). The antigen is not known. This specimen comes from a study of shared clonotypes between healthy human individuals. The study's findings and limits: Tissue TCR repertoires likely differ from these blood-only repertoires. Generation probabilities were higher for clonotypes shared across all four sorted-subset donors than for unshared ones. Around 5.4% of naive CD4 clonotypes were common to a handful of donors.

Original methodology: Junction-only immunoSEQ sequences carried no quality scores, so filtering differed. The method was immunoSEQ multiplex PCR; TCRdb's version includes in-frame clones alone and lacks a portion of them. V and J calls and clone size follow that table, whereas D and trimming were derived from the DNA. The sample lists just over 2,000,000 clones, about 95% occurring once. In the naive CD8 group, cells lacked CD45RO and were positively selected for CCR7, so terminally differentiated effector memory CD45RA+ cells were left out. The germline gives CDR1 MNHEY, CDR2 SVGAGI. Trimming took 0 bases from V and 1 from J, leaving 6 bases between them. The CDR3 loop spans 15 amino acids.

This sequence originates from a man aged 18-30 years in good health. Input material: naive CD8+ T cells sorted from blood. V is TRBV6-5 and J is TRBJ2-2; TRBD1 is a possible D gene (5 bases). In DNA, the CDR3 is TGTGCCAGCAGTTACTCTCAGGGGAACACCGGGGAGCTGTTTTTT. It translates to CASSYSQGNTGELFF.